This T cell receptor (beta chain) was sequenced during a study of Ad26.COV2.S vaccination and SARS-CoV-2 variants. CDR3 length: 14 residues. V shed 6 bases, J shed 7 bases, and the junction held 11 bases outside the gene matches. The germline gives CDR1 SGHKS, CDR2 YYEKEE (reference sequence). Sequencing used immunoSEQ multiplex PCR; TCRdb keeps in-frame clones, though not all of them. This table holds 300,000 to 400,000 clones, around 89% found once. Documented treatment: roughly 19 received Ad26.COV2.S at low or high dose, single or two shots; roughly 5 received placebo; per-sample allocation not given. Each sample was drawn 63 days after the first injection (of vaccine or placebo).

This TCR was recovered from a person aged 18-65 years who received the Ad26.COV2.S COVID-19 vaccine or a placebo. The chain employs TRBV5-5 and TRBJ1-2, with 8 nucleotides matching TRBD1. This material consisted of peripheral blood, taken in a trial of Ad26.COV2.S vaccine versus placebo. Here the CDR3 DNA reads TGTGCCAGCAACGTGGGCAGGGGGCGCGTTGGCTACACCTTC. Translated, it gives CASNVGRGRVGYTF.